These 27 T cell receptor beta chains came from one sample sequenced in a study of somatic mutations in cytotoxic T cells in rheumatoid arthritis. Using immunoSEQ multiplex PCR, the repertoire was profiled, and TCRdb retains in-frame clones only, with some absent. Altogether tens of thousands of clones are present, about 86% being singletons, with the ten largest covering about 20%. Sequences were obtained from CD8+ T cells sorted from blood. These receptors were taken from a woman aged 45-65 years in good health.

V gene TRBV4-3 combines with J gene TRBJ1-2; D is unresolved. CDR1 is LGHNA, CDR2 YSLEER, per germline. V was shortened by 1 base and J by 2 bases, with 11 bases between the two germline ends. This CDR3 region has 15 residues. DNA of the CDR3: TGCGCCAGCAGCCAAGGCTCCGGGTTGAACTATGGCTACACCTTC. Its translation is CASSQGSGLNYGYTF.

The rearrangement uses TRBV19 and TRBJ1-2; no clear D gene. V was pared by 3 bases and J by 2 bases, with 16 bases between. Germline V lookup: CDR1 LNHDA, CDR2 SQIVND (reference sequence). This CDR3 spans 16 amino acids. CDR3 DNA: TGTGCCAGTAGTATCGACCCTCTTGGCGCCAACTATGGCTACACCTTC. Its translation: CASSIDPLGANYGYTF.

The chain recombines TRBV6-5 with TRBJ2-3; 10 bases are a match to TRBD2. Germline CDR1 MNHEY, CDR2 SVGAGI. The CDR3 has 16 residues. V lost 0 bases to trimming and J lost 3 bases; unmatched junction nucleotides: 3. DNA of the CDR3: TGTGCCAGCAGTTACTCGGCTAGCGGGGGAACAGATACGCAGTATTTT. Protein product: CASSYSASGGTDTQYF.

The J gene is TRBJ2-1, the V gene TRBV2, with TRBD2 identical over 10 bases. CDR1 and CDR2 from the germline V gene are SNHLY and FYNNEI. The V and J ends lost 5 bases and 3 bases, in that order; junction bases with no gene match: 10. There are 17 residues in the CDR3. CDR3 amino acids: CASSSRGRTSGYNEQFF. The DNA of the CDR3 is TGTGCCAGCAGTTCCCGAGGGAGGACTAGCGGCTACAATGAGCAGTTCTTC.

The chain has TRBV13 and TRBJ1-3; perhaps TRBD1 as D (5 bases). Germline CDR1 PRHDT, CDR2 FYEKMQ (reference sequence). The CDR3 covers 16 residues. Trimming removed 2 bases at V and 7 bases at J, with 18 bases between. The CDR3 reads CASSLSGFDSPNTIYF. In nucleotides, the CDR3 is TGTGCCAGCAGCTTATCTGGGTTTGACAGCCCCAACACCATATATTTT.

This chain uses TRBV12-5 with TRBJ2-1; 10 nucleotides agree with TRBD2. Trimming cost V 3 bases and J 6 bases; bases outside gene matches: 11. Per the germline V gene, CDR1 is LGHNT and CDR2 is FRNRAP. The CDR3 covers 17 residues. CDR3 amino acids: CASGFSGGAIFGNEQFF. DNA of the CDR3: TGTGCTAGTGGTTTCAGCGGGGGGGCTATTTTTGGCAATGAGCAGTTCTTC.

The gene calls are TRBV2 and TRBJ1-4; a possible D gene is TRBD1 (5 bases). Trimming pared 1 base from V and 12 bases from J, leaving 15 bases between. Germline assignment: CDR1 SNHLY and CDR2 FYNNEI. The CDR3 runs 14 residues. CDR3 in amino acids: CASSEGAGTGELFF. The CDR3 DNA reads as TGTGCCAGCAGTGAAGGGGCAGGGACGGGGGAACTGTTTTTT. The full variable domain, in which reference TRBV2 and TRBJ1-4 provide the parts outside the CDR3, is EPEVTQTPSHQVTQMGQEVILRCVPISNHLYFYWYRQILGQKVEFLVSFYNNEISEKSEIFDDQFSVERPDGSNFTLKIRSTKLEDSAMYFCASSEGAGTGELFFGSGTQLSVL.

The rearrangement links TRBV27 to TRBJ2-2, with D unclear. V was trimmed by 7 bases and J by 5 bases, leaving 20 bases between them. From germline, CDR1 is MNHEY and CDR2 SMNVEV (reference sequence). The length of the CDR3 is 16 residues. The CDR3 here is CASTETGLLGTGELFF. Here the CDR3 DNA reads TGTGCCAGCACCGAAACGGGCCTTCTAGGGACCGGGGAGCTGTTTTTT.

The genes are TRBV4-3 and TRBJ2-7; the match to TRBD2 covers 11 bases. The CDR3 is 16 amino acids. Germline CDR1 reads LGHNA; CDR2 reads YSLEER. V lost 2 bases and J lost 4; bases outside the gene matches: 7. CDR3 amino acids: CASSQYSLAGGYEQYF. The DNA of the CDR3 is TGCGCCAGCAGCCAATATTCTCTAGCGGGGGGTTACGAGCAGTACTTC.

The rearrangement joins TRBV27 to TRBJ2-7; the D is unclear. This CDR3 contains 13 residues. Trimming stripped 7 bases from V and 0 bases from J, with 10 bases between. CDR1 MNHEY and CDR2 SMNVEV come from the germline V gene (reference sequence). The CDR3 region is CASKITGSYEQYF. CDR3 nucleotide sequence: TGTGCCAGCAAAATTACGGGCTCCTACGAGCAGTACTTC.

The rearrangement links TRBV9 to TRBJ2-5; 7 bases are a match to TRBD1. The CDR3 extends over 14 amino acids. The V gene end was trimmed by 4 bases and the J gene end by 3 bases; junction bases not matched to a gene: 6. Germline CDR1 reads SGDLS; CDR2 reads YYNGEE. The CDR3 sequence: CASSPWTGKETQYF. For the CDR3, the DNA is TGTGCCAGCAGCCCTTGGACAGGCAAAGAGACCCAGTACTTC.

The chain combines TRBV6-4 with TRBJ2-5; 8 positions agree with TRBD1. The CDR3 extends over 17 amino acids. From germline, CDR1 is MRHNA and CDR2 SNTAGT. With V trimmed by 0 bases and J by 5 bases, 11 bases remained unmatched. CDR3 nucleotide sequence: TGTGCCAGCAGTGACTCGATGGACAGGGTTCATATCGAGACCCAGTACTTC. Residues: CASSDSMDRVHIETQYF.

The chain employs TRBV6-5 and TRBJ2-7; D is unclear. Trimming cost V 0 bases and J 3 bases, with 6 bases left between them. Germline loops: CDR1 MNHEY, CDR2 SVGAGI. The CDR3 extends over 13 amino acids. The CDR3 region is CASSYSAFYEQYF. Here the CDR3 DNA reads TGTGCCAGCAGTTACTCAGCGTTCTACGAGCAGTACTTC.

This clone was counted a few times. The CDR3 is CASSEGEGMSNQPQHF. Here the CDR3 DNA reads TGTGCCAGCAGTGAAGGAGAAGGGATGAGCAATCAGCCCCAGCATTTT. The V and J genes are TRBV25-1 and TRBJ1-5; D gene uncertain. V lost 2 bases to trimming and J lost 1 base, with 12 bases between them. This CDR3 is 16 amino acids long. Germline V lookup: CDR1 MGHDK, CDR2 SYGVNS.

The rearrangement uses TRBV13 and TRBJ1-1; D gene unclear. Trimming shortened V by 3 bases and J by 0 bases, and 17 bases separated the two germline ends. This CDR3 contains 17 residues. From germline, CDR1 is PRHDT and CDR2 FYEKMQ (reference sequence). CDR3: CASSFGFGDLMNTEAFF. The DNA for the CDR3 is TGTGCCAGCAGCTTTGGTTTCGGGGATCTAATGAACACTGAAGCTTTCTTT.

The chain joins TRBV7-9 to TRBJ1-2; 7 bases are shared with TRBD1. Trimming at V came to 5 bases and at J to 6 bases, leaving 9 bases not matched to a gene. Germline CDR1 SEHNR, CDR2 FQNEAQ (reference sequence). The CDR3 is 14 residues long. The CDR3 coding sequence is TGTGCCAGCAGCCCTAAAGGGACAGCCGATGGCTACACCTTC. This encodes CASSPKGTADGYTF. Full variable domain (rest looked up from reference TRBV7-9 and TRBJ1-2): DTGVSQNPRHKITKRGQNVTFRCDPISEHNRLYWYRQTLGQGPEFLTYFQNEAQLEKSRLLSDRFSAERPKGSFSTLEIQRTEQGDSAMYLCASSPKGTADGYTFGSGTRLTVV.

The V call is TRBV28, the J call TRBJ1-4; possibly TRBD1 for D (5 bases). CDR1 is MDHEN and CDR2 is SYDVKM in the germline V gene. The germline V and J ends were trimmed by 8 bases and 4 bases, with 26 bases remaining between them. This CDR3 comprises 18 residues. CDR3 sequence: CASALIAYDSSNNEKLFF. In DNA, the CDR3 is TGTGCCAGCGCCCTAATAGCTTATGACAGTTCGAATAATGAAAAACTGTTTTTT. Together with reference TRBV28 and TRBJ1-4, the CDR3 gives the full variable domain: DVKVTQSSRYLVKRTGEKVFLECVQDMDHENMFWYRQDPGLGLRLIYFSYDVKMKEKGDIPEGYSVSREKKERFSLILESASTNQTSMYLCASALIAYDSSNNEKLFFGSGTQLSVL.

The CDR3 loop reads CASSRDRVIPSTDTQYF. CDR3 bases: TGCGCCAGCAGCCGGGACAGGGTCATACCTAGCACAGATACGCAGTATTTT. The chain employs TRBV4-3 and TRBJ2-3; 9 bases match TRBD1. CDR3 length equals 17 residues. The germline V gene encodes CDR1 LGHNA and CDR2 YSLEER. With V trimmed by 4 bases and J by 0 bases, 8 bases remained unmatched.

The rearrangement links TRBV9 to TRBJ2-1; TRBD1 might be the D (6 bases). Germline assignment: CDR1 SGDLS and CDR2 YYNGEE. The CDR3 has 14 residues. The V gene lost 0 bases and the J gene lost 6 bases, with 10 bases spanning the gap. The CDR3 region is CASSVGAGANEQFF. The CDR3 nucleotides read TGTGCCAGCAGCGTAGGGGCAGGGGCCAATGAGCAGTTCTTC. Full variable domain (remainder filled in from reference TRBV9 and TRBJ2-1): DSGVTQTPKHLITATGQRVTLRCSPRSGDLSVYWYQQSLDQGLQFLIQYYNGEERAKGNILERFSAQQFPDLHSELNLSSLELGDSALYFCASSVGAGANEQFFGPGTRLTVL.

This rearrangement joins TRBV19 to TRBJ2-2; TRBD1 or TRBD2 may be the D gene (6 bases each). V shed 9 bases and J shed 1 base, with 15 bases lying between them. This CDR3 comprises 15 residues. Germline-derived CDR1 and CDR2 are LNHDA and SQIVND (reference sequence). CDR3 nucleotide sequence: TGTGCCAGCAGGGGAGGAGGGAGGAACACCGGGGAGCTGTTTTTT. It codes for CASRGGGRNTGELFF.

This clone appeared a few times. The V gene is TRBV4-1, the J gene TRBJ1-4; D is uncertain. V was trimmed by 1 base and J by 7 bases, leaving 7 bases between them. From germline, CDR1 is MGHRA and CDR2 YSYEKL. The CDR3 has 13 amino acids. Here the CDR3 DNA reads TGCGCCAGCAGCCAAGGTATCGTTGAAAAACTGTTTTTT. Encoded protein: CASSQGIVEKLFF.

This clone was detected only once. CDR3 coding DNA: TGTGCCAGCAGCCGGACTTCTTCCTACGAGCAGTACTTC. This gives the protein CASSRTSSYEQYF. The chain links TRBV27 to TRBJ2-7, with TRBD2 as a possible D gene (5 bases). Trimming pared 6 bases from V and 1 base from J, leaving 10 bases between. The length of the CDR3 is 13 residues. In germline, CDR1 is MNHEY, CDR2 SMNVEV (reference sequence).

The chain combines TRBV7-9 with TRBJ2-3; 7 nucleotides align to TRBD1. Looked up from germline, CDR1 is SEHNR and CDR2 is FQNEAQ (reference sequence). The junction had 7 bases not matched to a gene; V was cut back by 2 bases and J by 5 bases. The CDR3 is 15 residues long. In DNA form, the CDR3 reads TGTGCCAGCAGCTTAACAGGGGAGTTTAGAGATACGCAGTATTTT. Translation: CASSLTGEFRDTQYF.

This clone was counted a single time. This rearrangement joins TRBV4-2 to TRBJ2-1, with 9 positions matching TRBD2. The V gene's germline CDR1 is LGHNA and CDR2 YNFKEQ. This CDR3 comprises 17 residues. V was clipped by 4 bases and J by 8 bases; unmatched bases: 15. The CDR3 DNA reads TGTGCCAGCAGCCCGCCTCGGCGGGGGGGCCGTCGTGATGAGCAGTTCTTC. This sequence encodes CASSPPRRGGRRDEQFF.

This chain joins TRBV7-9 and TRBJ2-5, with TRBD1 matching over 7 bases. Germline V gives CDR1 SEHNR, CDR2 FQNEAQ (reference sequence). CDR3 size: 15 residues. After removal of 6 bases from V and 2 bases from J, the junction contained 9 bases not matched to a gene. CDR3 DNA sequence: TGTGCCAGCAGTTTCCAGACAGGGCCACAAGAGACCCAGTACTTC. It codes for CASSFQTGPQETQYF.

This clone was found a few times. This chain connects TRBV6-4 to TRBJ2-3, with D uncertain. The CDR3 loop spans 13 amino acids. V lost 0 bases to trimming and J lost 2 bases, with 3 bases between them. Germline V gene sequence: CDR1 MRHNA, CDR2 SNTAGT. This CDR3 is CASSDSVTDTQYF. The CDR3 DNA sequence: TGTGCCAGCAGTGACTCGGTCACAGATACGCAGTATTTT.

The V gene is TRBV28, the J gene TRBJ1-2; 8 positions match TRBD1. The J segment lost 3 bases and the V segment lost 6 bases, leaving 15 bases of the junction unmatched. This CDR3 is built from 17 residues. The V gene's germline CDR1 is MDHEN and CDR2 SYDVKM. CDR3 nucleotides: TGTGCCAGCAGCTCTCCGGACAGGGAAATTTGGGACTATGGCTACACCTTC. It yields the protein CASSSPDREIWDYGYTF.